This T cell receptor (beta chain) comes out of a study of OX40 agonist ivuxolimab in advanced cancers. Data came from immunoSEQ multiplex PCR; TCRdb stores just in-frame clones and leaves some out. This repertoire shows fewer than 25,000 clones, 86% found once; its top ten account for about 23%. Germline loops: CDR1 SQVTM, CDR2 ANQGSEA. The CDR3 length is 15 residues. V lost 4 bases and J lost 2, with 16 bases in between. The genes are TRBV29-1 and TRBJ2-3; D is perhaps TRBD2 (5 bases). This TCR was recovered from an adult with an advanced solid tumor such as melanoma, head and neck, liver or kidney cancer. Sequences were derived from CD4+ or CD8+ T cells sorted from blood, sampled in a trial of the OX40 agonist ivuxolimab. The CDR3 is CSVVKYGEITDTQYF. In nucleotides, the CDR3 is TGCAGCGTTGTAAAATACGGGGAAATCACAGATACGCAGTATTTT.